This T cell receptor beta chain was identified in a study of lymphopenia after photon versus proton radiotherapy. The table lists this clone with a few counts. The target antigen is unknown. Study conclusions and caveats: Under photons, naive T cells and diversity fell while effector/memory populations rose.

The repertoire was sequenced with immunoSEQ multiplex PCR; TCRdb's copy has only in-frame clones and lacks some. This table holds around 150,000 clones, more than 85% found once. This TCR was recovered from a man in his fifties or sixties with gastric cancer. The sample in question was peripheral blood, obtained from a patient treated with photon-based radiotherapy.

The CDR3 DNA sequence: TGTGCCAGCAGCGAGGACGGAGGCCTCGGGGAGACCCAGTACTTC. This sequence encodes CASSEDGGLGETQYF. V gene TRBV9 combines with J gene TRBJ2-5; TRBD2 is a possible D gene (5 bases). Between the trimmed V and J ends, which lost 3 bases and 5 bases, there was a span of 17 bases. The CDR3 sequence is 15 residues long. Germline V gives CDR1 SGDLS, CDR2 YYNGEE.